The clone carrying this TCR beta chain has a handful of counts. The sample originates from a study of Tregs in tolerant kidney transplant recipients. The protocol was immunoSEQ multiplex PCR, while the TCRdb copy is restricted to in-frame clones and leaves out a portion. The table lists over 70,000 clones, roughly nine tenths of them singletons. Germline V gives CDR1 SGHRS, CDR2 YFSETQ. The V and J ends lost 1 base and 3 bases respectively, with 11 bases between them. This CDR3 has 15 amino acids. Recipients received nonmyeloablative bone marrow transplants from related graft donors, with transient mixed chimerism.

The rearrangement links TRBV5-1 to TRBJ2-1, with a tentative D call TRBD1 (6 bases). The sample here was CD4+ T cells from blood (PBMCs), taken 24 months after the transplant. The sequence was obtained from a human patient who received a combined kidney and bone marrow transplant. Some T cells may be graft donor cells. CDR3 amino acids: CASSLRQGSYNEQFF. DNA of the CDR3: TGCGCCAGCAGCTTGCGTCAGGGGAGCTACAATGAGCAGTTCTTC. Together with reference TRBV5-1 and TRBJ2-1, the CDR3 gives the full variable domain: KAGVTQTPRYLIKTRGQQVTLSCSPISGHRSVSWYQQTPGQGLQFLFEYFSETQRNKGNFPGRFSGRQFSNSRSEMNVSTLELGDSALYLCASSLRQGSYNEQFFGPGTRLTVL.